The 9 T cell receptor beta chains listed next were all sequenced from one sample in a study of identical twins. In TCRdb, the 5' RACE reads were re-called with MiXCR into one record per CDR3 protein. The repertoire holds around 470,000 distinct CDR3 sequences, 14% seen once, with around 0.57% in the top ten. These same data were also listed under a study on yellow fever vaccine responses in identical twins.

The sequencing input was CD4+ T cells sorted from blood. The receptors were gathered from a woman between 18 and 29 years old in good health.

The chain uses TRBV7-9 and TRBJ1-4; D uncertain. The CDR3 totals 14 residues. Germline CDR1 SEHNR, CDR2 FQNEAQ (reference sequence). Deletions cut 3 bases from V and 3 bases from J, with 8 bases between. CDR3 coding DNA: TGTGCCAGCAGCTTCGGCGTGGCTAATGAAAAACTGTTTTTT. Its protein is CASSFGVANEKLFF. Supplemented by reference TRBV7-9 and TRBJ1-4, the full variable domain reads DTGVSQNPRHKITKRGQNVTFRCDPISEHNRLYWYRQTLGQGPEFLTYFQNEAQLEKSRLLSDRFSAERPKGSFSTLEIQRTEQGDSAMYLCASSFGVANEKLFFGSGTQLSVL.

This clonotype was counted a few times. The chain carries TRBV28 and TRBJ2-7; possible D gene TRBD1, 8 bases. There are 16 residues in the CDR3. Trimming took off 5 bases at V and 5 bases at J, with 22 bases between the two ends. Germline CDR1 MDHEN, CDR2 SYDVKM. CDR3 amino acids: CASSHGGAGGADEQYF. Here the CDR3 DNA reads TGTGCCAGCAGTCATGGGGGGGCAGGGGGCGCGGACGAGCAGTACTTC.

This sequence joins TRBV4-2 and TRBJ2-1, with 9 nucleotides matching TRBD2. There are 15 residues in the CDR3. Germline lookup yields CDR1 LGHNA and CDR2 YNFKEQ. V lost 1 base, J lost 10 bases, and 8 bases stayed unmatched. CDR3: CASSQGKPSGEEQFF. CDR3 bases: TGTGCCAGCAGCCAAGGAAAACCTAGCGGGGAAGAGCAGTTCTTC.

There are a few counts of this clonotype. The chain recombines TRBV29-1 with TRBJ2-5; the D gene is possibly TRBD1 (5 bases). Trimming removed 4 bases from V and 13 bases from J, with 7 bases in between. Looked up from germline, CDR1 is SQVTM and CDR2 is ANQGSEA. The length of the CDR3 is 8 residues. The CDR3 protein is CSVGQGYF. The CDR3 DNA reads TGCAGCGTTGGGCAGGGGTACTTC.

This clonotype has just a few counts. The chain combines TRBV5-1 with TRBJ2-7; 11 bases fit TRBD2. Germline CDR1 is SGHRS and CDR2 is YFSETQ. J was trimmed by 2 bases and V by 0 bases; bases with no gene match: 4. This CDR3 contains 16 residues. The CDR3 region has the DNA TGCGCCAGCAGCTTGGAGGGTAGCGGGAGGGCCTACGAGCAGTACTTC. Translation gives CASSLEGSGRAYEQYF.

This clonotype showed up just a few times. This rearrangement joins TRBV7-2 to TRBJ1-2; 12 nucleotides agree with TRBD1. V shed 4 bases, J shed 7 bases, and the junction held 7 bases outside the gene matches. Germline V gene data show CDR1 as SGHTA and CDR2 as FQGNSA. This CDR3 comprises 15 residues. The CDR3: CASSSSGQGAPGYTF. CDR3 nucleotides: TGTGCCAGCAGCTCCTCGGGACAGGGGGCGCCTGGCTACACCTTC.

The chain has TRBV4-2 and TRBJ2-7; no reliable D call. Between the trimmed V and J ends, which lost 5 bases and 0 bases, there was a span of 11 bases. CDR1 is LGHNA, CDR2 YNFKEQ, per germline. The CDR3 is made up of 14 amino acids. Here the CDR3 DNA reads TGTGCCAGCAGCTCCCGTAGCCACTCCTACGAGCAGTACTTC. It encodes CASSSRSHSYEQYF.

V gene TRBV4-1 combines with J gene TRBJ2-1; unclear D gene. Between the trimmed V and J ends, which lost 5 bases and 2 bases, there was a span of 10 bases. Germline V CDR1 and CDR2: MGHRA, YSYEKL. This CDR3 is 14 amino acids long. The chain's CDR3 is CASSSPVAYNEQFF. The CDR3 DNA is TGCGCCAGCAGCTCACCGGTGGCCTACAATGAGCAGTTCTTC.

The table lists this clonotype with many counts. The V gene is TRBV7-2, the J gene TRBJ2-4, with TRBD2 identical over 10 bases. CDR3 length: 16 residues. The V gene end was trimmed by 3 bases and the J gene end by 3 bases; junction bases not matched to a gene: 5. Looked up from germline, CDR1 is SGHTA and CDR2 is FQGNSA. The CDR3 DNA follows: TGTGCCAGCAGCTTTTTCCTAGCGGGGGTCAAAAACATTCAGTACTTC. It encodes CASSFFLAGVKNIQYF.